The 16 T cell receptor beta chains reported below all come from one sample, sequenced in a study of T cell responses to AZD1222 COVID-19 vaccine. The assay was immunoSEQ multiplex PCR, and TCRdb's table has in-frame clones only and misses some. The sample records around 130,000 clones, around 94% being singletons. Specimen: peripheral blood, collected on day 0 of AZD1222 vaccination. These receptors all come from an adult in good health.

The chain links TRBV12-3 or TRBV12-4 to TRBJ1-1, with TRBD1 as a possible D gene (6 bases). CDR3 size: 11 residues. The V gene lost 5 bases and the J gene lost 6 bases, with 7 bases spanning the gap. Written as DNA, the CDR3 is TGTGCCAGCAGTGCAGGGGCTGAAGCTTTCTTT. It specifies CASSAGAEAFF.

The rearrangement joins TRBV6-1 to TRBJ2-5, with TRBD2 identical over 9 bases. Germline V gene sequence: CDR1 MNHNS, CDR2 SASEGT. The CDR3 consists of 17 residues. V lost 1 base to trimming and J lost 5 bases; unmatched junction nucleotides: 11. Here the CDR3 reads CASSEGMLAGYRETQYF. CDR3 bases: TGTGCCAGCAGTGAAGGGATGCTAGCGGGATATCGGGAGACCCAGTACTTC.

The genes are TRBV5-1 and TRBJ1-2, with 9 bases identical to TRBD1. The germline V gene encodes CDR1 SGHRS and CDR2 YFSETQ. Trimming at V came to 0 bases and at J to 1 base, leaving 7 bases not matched to a gene. The CDR3 spans 17 residues. Here the CDR3 DNA reads TGCGCCAGCAGCTTGGAACAGGGGGCGACGCTTAACTATGGCTACACCTTC. Translated: CASSLEQGATLNYGYTF.

This chain joins TRBV18 and TRBJ2-1; tentative D call: TRBD2 (6 bases). The CDR3 sequence is 16 residues long. V was shortened by 5 bases and J by 3 bases, with 17 bases between the two germline ends. Germline V gives CDR1 KGHSH, CDR2 LQKENI. CDR3 sequence: CASSRLGGTFYNEQFF. The CDR3 DNA reads TGTGCCAGCTCAAGACTCGGGGGAACCTTCTACAATGAGCAGTTCTTC.

This chain connects TRBV5-1 to TRBJ2-3; D might be TRBD1 (6 bases). Germline CDR1 and CDR2: SGHRS and YFSETQ. CDR3 size: 17 residues. Trimming cost V 3 bases and J 2 bases, with 19 bases left between them. CDR3: CASSSRGTSRDTDTQYF. CDR3 coding DNA: TGCGCCAGCAGCTCTAGGGGGACCTCCCGCGACACAGATACGCAGTATTTT.

This chain links TRBV2 with TRBJ1-5; 8 bases align to TRBD1. The V gene end was trimmed by 6 bases and the J gene end by 4 bases; junction bases not matched to a gene: 8. The CDR3 runs to 15 residues. Germline CDR1 SNHLY, CDR2 FYNNEI. CDR3 sequence reads: CASSRQGLGNQPQHF. CDR3 sequence (DNA): TGTGCCAGCAGCAGACAGGGGTTGGGTAATCAGCCCCAGCATTTT.

CDR3 coding DNA: TGCGCCAGCAGCTTGGATCCAGGGGCGAGCGGGGAGCTGTTTTTT. The encoded protein is CASSLDPGASGELFF. The chain has TRBV5-1 and TRBJ2-2, with D possibly TRBD1 on 6 matching bases. Per the germline V gene, CDR1 is SGHRS and CDR2 is YFSETQ. CDR3 length: 15 residues. V shed 0 bases and J shed 7 bases, with 13 bases lying between them.

The V call is TRBV5-1, the J call TRBJ2-3, with 8 bases identical to TRBD2. The CDR3 runs 15 residues. J gave up 2 bases and V 2 bases, and 4 bases lay outside the gene matches. Germline V lookup: CDR1 SGHRS, CDR2 YFSETQ. The CDR3 here is CASSFAGGSTDTQYF. CDR3 bases: TGCGCCAGCAGCTTTGCGGGAGGCTCCACAGATACGCAGTATTTT.

The J gene is TRBJ2-7, the V gene TRBV6-5, with TRBD1 matching over 9 bases. From germline, CDR1 is MNHEY and CDR2 SVGAGI. Trimming took 2 bases from V and 5 from J; bases not matched to a gene: 4. The CDR3 totals 14 residues. This chain's CDR3 is CASSYLGQGDEQYF. DNA for the CDR3: TGTGCCAGCAGTTACCTGGGACAGGGCGACGAGCAGTACTTC.

This chain joins TRBV10-3 and TRBJ2-5, with D possibly being TRBD2 (5 bases). Germline V gene data show CDR1 as ENHRY and CDR2 as SYGVKD. CDR3 length: 12 residues. The germline V and J ends were trimmed by 5 bases and 5 bases, with 9 bases remaining between them. For the CDR3, the DNA is TGTGCCATCAGTAGCGGTTCGGAGACCCAGTACTTC. It specifies CAISSGSETQYF.

The table lists this clone with a count of one. The V gene is TRBV18, the J gene TRBJ2-1, with a tentative D call TRBD1 (6 bases). CDR3 length: 14 amino acids. The germline CDR1 and CDR2 sequences are KGHSH and LQKENI. The V end lost 2 bases, the J end lost 8 bases, and 13 bases lay between the germline ends. The CDR3 DNA reads TGTGCCAGCTCACCAAGGGACATGGGTGATGAGCAGTTCTTC. It specifies CASSPRDMGDEQFF.

The V call is TRBV3-1 (or the pseudogene TRBV3-2), the J call TRBJ2-1; D possibly corresponds to TRBD2 (6 bases). Trimming removed 8 bases at V and 6 bases at J, with 14 bases between. The CDR3 covers 13 residues. Per the germline V gene, CDR1 is LGHDT and CDR2 is YNNKEL (reference sequence). CDR3 DNA sequence: TGTGCCAGCTCATCCGGGAGTCCCAATGAGCAGTTCTTC. Residues: CASSSGSPNEQFF.

This chain uses TRBV5-1 with TRBJ2-2; D may be TRBD1 or TRBD2 (5 bases each). The germline V gene has CDR1 SGHRS and CDR2 YFSETQ. V was pared by 0 bases and J by 7 bases, with 16 bases between. The CDR3 runs 16 residues. The CDR3 nucleotides are TGCGCCAGCAGCTTGGCAAGGGGCGAGGAGGTCGGGGAGCTGTTTTTT. This translates into CASSLARGEEVGELFF.

V and J are TRBV28 and TRBJ1-4; 11 positions agree with TRBD1. The trim removed 6 bases at V and 6 bases at J, leaving 3 bases unmatched. The CDR3 has 14 amino acids. From germline, CDR1 is MDHEN and CDR2 SYDVKM. CDR3 nucleotides: TGTGCCAGCAGCTCGGGACAGGGGGATGAAAAACTGTTTTTT. Residues: CASSSGQGDEKLFF.

This sequence joins TRBV3-1 (or the pseudogene TRBV3-2) and TRBJ2-3; no clear D. The germline V and J ends were trimmed by 4 bases and 3 bases, with 11 bases remaining between them. Germline CDR1 reads LGHDT; CDR2 reads YNNKEL (reference sequence). There are 14 residues in the CDR3. CDR3 residues: CASSLDLPTDTQYF. As DNA, the CDR3 is TGTGCCAGCAGCCTGGACCTGCCGACAGATACGCAGTATTTT.

The chain couples TRBV7-2 to TRBJ2-2; 7 bases match TRBD1. CDR3 length equals 16 residues. The germline gives CDR1 SGHTA, CDR2 FQGNSA. V shed 1 base and J 4 bases; nucleotides not matched to a gene: 6. CDR3 in DNA: TGTGCCAGCAGCTTAGATACTACAGGGGCCACCGGGGAGCTGTTTTTT. Translation gives CASSLDTTGATGELFF.